This TCR beta chain was found in a study of blood T cell repertoires in COVID-19. Study at large: Acute-phase and convalescent COVID-19 samples originated in the United States, Italy and Spain.

Sequencing used immunoSEQ multiplex PCR; TCRdb keeps in-frame clones, though not all of them. The sample has under 85,000 clones, roughly 77% seen once. Germline V gene sequence: CDR1 SGHTA, CDR2 FQGTGA. V was cut by 3 bases and J by 5 bases, with 9 bases left in between. This CDR3 comprises 13 residues. The clonotype originates from a man at least 80 years old with acute or convalescent COVID-19. V and J are TRBV7-3 and TRBJ2-3, with D possibly being TRBD2 (5 bases). Sequencing was carried out using peripheral blood. This CDR3 is CASSFSAGDTQYF. DNA for the CDR3: TGTGCCAGCAGCTTCTCCGCGGGAGATACGCAGTATTTT.